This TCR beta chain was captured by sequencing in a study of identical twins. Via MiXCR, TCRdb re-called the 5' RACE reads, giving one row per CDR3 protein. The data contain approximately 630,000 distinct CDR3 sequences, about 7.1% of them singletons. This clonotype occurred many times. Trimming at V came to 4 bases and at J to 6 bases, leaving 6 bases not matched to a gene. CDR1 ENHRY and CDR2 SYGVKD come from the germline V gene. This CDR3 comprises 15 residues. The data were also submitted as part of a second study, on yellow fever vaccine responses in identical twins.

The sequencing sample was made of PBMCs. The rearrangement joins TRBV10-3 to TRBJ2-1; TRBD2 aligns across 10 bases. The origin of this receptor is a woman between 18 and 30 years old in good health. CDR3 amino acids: CAISVVLAGLNEQFF. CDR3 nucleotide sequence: TGTGCCATCAGTGTTGTACTAGCGGGACTCAATGAGCAGTTCTTC.